The clone carrying this T cell receptor beta chain is labeled medium-sized. iRepertoire HTBI primers and Arm-PCR of CDR3 regions built TCR beta libraries. One entry per CDR3 protein results from TCRdb running MiXCR on the multiplex PCR reads. The repertoire includes approximately 300,000 distinct CDR3 sequences, 15% to 20% of them detected once, and 38% sits in the top ten. Deletions cut 5 bases from V and 0 bases from J, with 13 bases between. CDR3 length: 15 amino acids. Germline V gene lookup returns CDR1 MDHEN and CDR2 SYDVKM. The source of the sample is a study of regulatory T cells in long-lasting Graves disease. Study details: The antithyroid drugs taken by newly diagnosed Graves' patients had been used for under 3 months.

Time point of the sample: newly diagnosed GD, antithyroid drugs for less than 3 months. The TCR library was prepared using RNA isolated from PBMCs. This rearrangement joins TRBV28 to TRBJ2-5; either TRBD1 or TRBD2 may supply D (5 bases each). The sequences come from peripheral blood mononuclear cells (PBMCs), collected at new diagnosis, from a patient treated with antithyroid drugs. The TCR comes from a female donor with Graves disease. The CDR3 here is CASSTPRGYQETQYF. The CDR3 DNA sequence: TGTGCCAGCAGTACCCCCCGGGGCTACCAAGAGACCCAGTACTTC.